The sequence of this T cell receptor beta chain was determined in a study of blood T cell repertoires in COVID-19. The overall study: Acute-phase and convalescent COVID-19 samples originated in the United States, Italy and Spain.

CDR1 SQVTM and CDR2 ANQGSEA come from the germline V gene. V was shortened by 0 bases and J by 8 bases, with 23 bases between the two germline ends. This CDR3 spans 17 amino acids. Assay used: immunoSEQ multiplex PCR; TCRdb lists only in-frame clones, some missing. The sample lists 55,000 to 75,000 clones, 80% to 85% occurring once. This sequence originates from a man at least 80 years old with COVID-19, enrolled during active disease. V gene TRBV29-1 combines with J gene TRBJ2-1, with TRBD2 as a possible D gene (7 bases). The sample consisted of peripheral blood. CDR3: CSVEDVGRAGAVDEQFF. The CDR3 DNA follows: TGCAGCGTTGAAGATGTGGGCCGGGCGGGGGCAGTCGATGAGCAGTTCTTC.